This record looks at one TCR beta chain sequence and its context. The target antigen is unknown. A read error may account for a junction end that differs from germline. The CDR3 covers 13 residues. Germline V gene data show CDR1 as SGHVS and CDR2 as FNYEAQ. These data belong to a study of cytomegalovirus exposure and HLA in healthy donors. Regarding the study as a whole: Through in vitro validation, a few CMV-associated chains were shown to be specific for CMV antigens.

Primers for the PCR totalled 60 Vbeta and 13 Jbeta. The repertoire was sequenced with immunoSEQ multiplex PCR; TCRdb's copy has only in-frame clones and lacks some. The repertoire has 150,000 to 200,000 clones, 85% to 90% of them found once; the top ten carry 1.5% to 2%. The clonotype was recovered from a young woman in good health and CMV-seronegative. Sequenced input: PBMCs. The genes are TRBV7-6 and TRBJ2-5, with a weak D call TRBD2 (7 bases). As DNA, the CDR3 is TGTGCCAGCAGCCTAGCGGAGGCAGGGGAAATTTACTTC. The encoded protein is CASSLAEAGEIYF.